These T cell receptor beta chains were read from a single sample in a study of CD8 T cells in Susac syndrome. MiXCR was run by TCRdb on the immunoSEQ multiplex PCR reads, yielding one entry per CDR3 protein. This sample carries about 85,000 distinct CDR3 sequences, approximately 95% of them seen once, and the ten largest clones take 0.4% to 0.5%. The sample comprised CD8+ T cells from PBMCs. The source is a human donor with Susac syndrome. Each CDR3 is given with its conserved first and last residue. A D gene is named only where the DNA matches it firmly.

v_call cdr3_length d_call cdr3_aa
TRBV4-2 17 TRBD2 CASSQESSETSGFEQFF
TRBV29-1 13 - CSVVGTSTDTQYF
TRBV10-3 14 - CAISGGTDQETQYF
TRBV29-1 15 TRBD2 CSSGGGASRSNEQFF
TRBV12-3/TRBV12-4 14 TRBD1 CASSKTGHGQPQHF
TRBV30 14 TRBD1 CACGTGGDVTEAFF
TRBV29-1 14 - CSAMDSHTNYGYTF
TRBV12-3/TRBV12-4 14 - CASSPGTAYNEQFF
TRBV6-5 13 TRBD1 CASSSGQSTEAFF
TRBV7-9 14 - CASSLSHGYNEQFF
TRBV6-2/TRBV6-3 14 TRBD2 CASSPTSAYNEQFF
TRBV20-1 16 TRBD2 CSAPAGESGRTDTQYF
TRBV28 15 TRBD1 CASSLTGVDGNEQYF
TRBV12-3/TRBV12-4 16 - CASSRRGGLTKNIQYF
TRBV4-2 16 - CASSQDHVSGANVLTF
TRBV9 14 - CASSESTATGELFF
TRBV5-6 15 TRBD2 CASSLLAGFTGELFF
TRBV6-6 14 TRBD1 CASRPGQGVYEQYF
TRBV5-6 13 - CASSFPRDTRYTF
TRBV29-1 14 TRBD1 CSVEGQGLEGEQYF
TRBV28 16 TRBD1 CASSPTGQGAYQPQHF
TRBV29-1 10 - CSVWTDTQYF
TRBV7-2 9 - CASGDGYTF
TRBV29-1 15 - CSVGSRAHFGETQYF
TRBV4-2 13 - CASSQGSGQPQHF
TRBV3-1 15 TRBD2 CASSPLAGAVYEQYF
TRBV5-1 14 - CASSLVPANTEAFF
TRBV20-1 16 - CSADTTPDSTLYEQYF
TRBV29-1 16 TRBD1 CSVEDAGTGTSYEQYF
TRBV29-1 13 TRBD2 CSVPGGTTGELFF
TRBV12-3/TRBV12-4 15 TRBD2 CASSQTSGTYNEQFF
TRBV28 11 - CASSFGYEAFF
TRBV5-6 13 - CASSTDKNYGYTF
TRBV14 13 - CASSQGRGYEQYF
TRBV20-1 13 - CSASGENYNEQFF
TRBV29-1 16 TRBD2 CSVQGTSGNTHYEQYF
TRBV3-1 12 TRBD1 CASSQGTGEAFF
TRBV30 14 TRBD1 CAWNSDRGTGEQYF
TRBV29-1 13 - CSTFPGGYNEQFF
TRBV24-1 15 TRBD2 CATSASSGLNNEQFF
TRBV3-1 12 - CASSQEGAEQFF
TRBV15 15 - CAICPPGGGNQPQHF
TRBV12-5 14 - CASGLGDGYNEQFF
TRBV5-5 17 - CASSLTLAPTSTDTQYF
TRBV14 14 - CASSPSGVRDEQFF